A selection of T cell receptor beta chains follows, all from one sample in a study of shared T cell receptors in the human thymus. TCRdb's table, derived via immunoSEQ multiplex PCR, lists solely in-frame clones and lacks some. This sample has 540,000 or so clones; approximately 80% occur once, and the top ten carry less than 0.015%. The same specimen was also included in a second study, on human thymus T cells.

The sample taken for sequencing was thymocytes. The receptors come from a boy under two years old with a congenital heart defect. CDR3s include the opening cysteine and the closing phenylalanine or tryptophan. Each record gives: V gene, clone size, J gene, D gene, CDR3 protein, CDR3 DNA. D genes are given only for firm matches. Size is stated for part of the rows, as once, few or many counts, or as a class when the clone is expanded.

TRBV28	-	TRBJ2-1	TRBD2	CASSPRTSGRHNEQFF	TGTGCCAGCAGCCCGAGGACTAGCGGGAGACACAATGAGCAGTTCTTC
TRBV28	-	TRBJ1-5	TRBD1	CASSPIGTGGAGGNQPQHF	TGTGCCAGCAGTCCCATTGGGACAGGGGGCGCGGGAGGCAATCAGCCCCAGCATTTT
TRBV13	-	TRBJ2-1	TRBD2	CASSLGLAGVRGEQFF	TGTGCCAGCAGCTTAGGACTAGCGGGAGTAAGGGGTGAGCAGTTCTTC
TRBV9	-	TRBJ2-7	-	CASSPGSGSYEQYF	TGTGCCAGCAGCCCCGGGTCAGGGTCCTACGAGCAGTACTTC
TRBV4-3	-	TRBJ1-5	-	CASSQEVGSHGGNQPQHF	TGCGCCAGCAGCCAAGAAGTCGGGTCCCACGGGGGCAATCAGCCCCAGCATTTT
TRBV10-3	-	TRBJ2-7	-	CATGLGGPSYEQYF	TGTGCCACAGGCCTAGGAGGGCCCTCCTACGAGCAGTACTTC
TRBV6-6	-	TRBJ2-6	-	CASSTRGSGANVLTF	TGTGCCAGCAGTACCAGGGGATCTGGGGCCAACGTCCTGACTTTC
TRBV28	-	TRBJ2-7	-	CASSLGHLRGHSSYEQYF	TGTGCCAGCAGTTTAGGGCACCTCCGGGGACACAGCTCCTACGAGCAGTACTTC
TRBV18	-	TRBJ2-1	TRBD2	CASSPGLAGEVNNEQFF	TGTGCCAGCTCACCTGGTTTAGCGGGAGAAGTAAACAATGAGCAGTTCTTC
TRBV14	-	TRBJ2-4	TRBD1	CASSHSSRGPLAKNIQYF	TGTGCCAGCAGTCACTCTTCTAGGGGGCCCTTAGCCAAAAACATTCAGTACTTC
TRBV9	-	TRBJ2-5	-	CASSPQQAVEMETQYF	TGTGCCAGCAGCCCCCAGCAAGCGGTGGAGATGGAGACCCAGTACTTC
TRBV5-1	-	TRBJ2-7	TRBD1	CASSSGTGGYEQYF	TGCGCCAGCAGCTCCGGGACAGGGGGCTACGAGCAGTACTTC
TRBV5-4	-	TRBJ2-1	TRBD2	CASSCDLSGREVFEQFF	TGTGCCAGCAGCTGCGACCTTAGCGGGAGAGAGGTCTTTGAGCAGTTCTTC
TRBV6-1	few	TRBJ2-2	-	CASSDTGENTGELFF	TGTGCCAGCAGTGATACGGGAGAGAACACCGGGGAGCTGTTTTTT
TRBV30	-	TRBJ2-2	-	CAWSVGAGGELFF	TGTGCCTGGAGTGTGGGGGCGGGCGGGGAGCTGTTTTTT
TRBV7-2	-	TRBJ2-7	-	CASSLAWEFTYEQYF	TGTGCCAGCAGCTTAGCCTGGGAGTTCACCTACGAGCAGTACTTC
TRBV18	-	TRBJ1-5	TRBD1	CASSQRGGKQPQHF	TGTGCCAGCTCACAAAGAGGGGGCAAACAGCCCCAGCATTTT
TRBV5-1	-	TRBJ2-7	-	CASSLANGEAYEQYF	TGCGCCAGCAGCTTGGCCAACGGTGAAGCCTACGAGCAGTACTTC
TRBV30	-	TRBJ2-7	TRBD2	CAWSVIGPGLAAWGGEQYF	TGTGCCTGGAGTGTTATAGGACCCGGACTAGCGGCTTGGGGAGGCGAGCAGTACTTC
TRBV28	-	TRBJ1-5	-	CASTFEGGNQPQHF	TGTGCCAGCACTTTCGAAGGAGGCAATCAGCCCCAGCATTTT
TRBV27	-	TRBJ1-1	-	CASSPRQRGTNPEAFF	TGTGCCAGCAGTCCCCGACAGCGGGGCACTAATCCCGAAGCTTTCTTT
TRBV9	-	TRBJ2-7	-	CASSVELVAYEQYF	TGTGCCAGCAGCGTAGAACTAGTGGCCTACGAGCAGTACTTC
TRBV19	-	TRBJ1-4	-	CASSMSSGDEKLFF	TGTGCCAGTAGTATGTCGAGTGGTGATGAAAAACTGTTTTTT
TRBV28	many	TRBJ2-7	-	CASSRQGCEQYF	TGTGCCAGCAGTCGGCAGGGGTGCGAGCAGTACTTC
TRBV5-1	-	TRBJ2-5	TRBD2	CASSKGLAEETQYF	TGCGCCAGCAGCAAGGGACTAGCGGAAGAGACCCAGTACTTC
TRBV5-5	-	TRBJ1-5	-	CASSSIPDRDNQPQHF	TGTGCCAGCAGCTCGATCCCGGACAGAGACAATCAGCCCCAGCATTTT